These 11 T cell receptor beta chains originate from one sample sequenced in a study of shared clonotypes between healthy human individuals. Measured with immunoSEQ multiplex PCR; TCRdb has only the in-frame clones, and not every one. In the table there are over 700,000 clones, over 55% of which are singletons. The sequenced sample consisted of memory CD4+ T cells sorted from blood. The subset: CD45RA-negative fraction. The receptors derive from a woman under 40 in good health.

This clone has a handful of counts. The chain has TRBV7-2 and TRBJ1-2; tentatively, D is TRBD1 (5 bases). The CDR3 sequence is 14 residues long. The germline gives CDR1 SGHTA, CDR2 FQGNSA. Trimming removed 2 bases at V and 3 bases at J, with 10 bases between. The CDR3 bases are TGTGCCAGCAGCTTAATGGGGACGGACTATGGCTACACCTTC. Translating it yields CASSLMGTDYGYTF.

This sequence joins TRBV18 and TRBJ2-5; D is possibly TRBD2 (6 bases). The CDR3 has 14 residues. Deletions cut 0 bases from V and 5 bases from J, with 10 bases between. Germline-derived CDR1 and CDR2 are KGHSH and LQKENI. CDR3 in DNA: TGTGCCAGCTCACCACCCCCCAGCGGGGAGACCCAGTACTTC. This translates into CASSPPPSGETQYF.

This sequence joins TRBV11-2 and TRBJ2-2, with unresolved D. V was shortened by 5 bases and J by 0 bases, with 19 bases between the two germline ends. Germline V lookup: CDR1 SGHAT, CDR2 FQNNGV. This CDR3 is built from 18 residues. This CDR3 reads CASSPRGGFNANTGELFF. The CDR3 DNA reads TGTGCCAGCAGCCCCCGAGGTGGGTTTAACGCGAACACCGGGGAGCTGTTTTTT.

The rearrangement links TRBV16 to TRBJ2-7, with D perhaps assigned TRBD1 or TRBD2 (6 bases each). There are 14 residues in the CDR3. CDR1 is KGHSY and CDR2 is FQNENV in the germline V gene. Trimming shortened V by 4 bases and J by 7 bases, and 17 bases separated the two germline ends. The CDR3 nucleotides are TGTGCCAGCAGCCGCCCCCTCGGGGGCCTGGAGCAGTACTTC. Its translation: CASSRPLGGLEQYF.

In regard to this clone: This CDR3 is also generated by other DNA sequences in the sample. The genes are TRBV7-2 and TRBJ2-4; D is uncertain. The CDR3 consists of 15 residues. CDR1 SGHTA and CDR2 FQGNSA come from the germline V gene. Trimming pared 1 base from V and 0 bases from J, leaving 7 bases between. The CDR3 DNA reads as TGTGCCAGCAGCTTAGTTGCGCTAGCCAAAAACATTCAGTACTTC. It is translated as CASSLVALAKNIQYF.

This chain connects TRBV5-4 to TRBJ2-5; TRBD1 matches 7 bases. The CDR3 covers 15 residues. Trimming removed 1 base from V and 2 bases from J; junction bases left unmatched: 5. In germline, CDR1 is SGHNT, CDR2 YYREEE (reference sequence). CDR3 residues: CASSLTTGSQETQYF. CDR3 coding DNA: TGTGCCAGCAGCTTGACGACAGGGTCTCAAGAGACCCAGTACTTC.

The genes are TRBV11-2 and TRBJ2-1; 8 bases agree with TRBD1. Per the germline V gene, CDR1 is SGHAT and CDR2 is FQNNGV. This CDR3 has 17 amino acids. V shed 2 bases and J 2 bases; nucleotides not matched to a gene: 8. The CDR3 DNA sequence: TGTGCCAGCAGCTTACGCAGGGGGCGTACCCCCTACAATGAGCAGTTCTTC. Its protein is CASSLRRGRTPYNEQFF. Drawing the rest from reference TRBV11-2 and TRBJ2-1, the complete variable domain is EAGVAQSPRYKIIEKRQSVAFWCNPISGHATLYWYQQILGQGPKLLIQFQNNGVVDDSQLPKDRFSAERLKGVDSTLKIQPAKLEDSAVYLCASSLRRGRTPYNEQFFGPGTRLTVL.

The chain joins TRBV7-6 to TRBJ1-1, with 7 positions matching TRBD1. The CDR3 has 12 amino acids. Germline V gene lookup returns CDR1 SGHVS and CDR2 FNYEAQ. J gave up 8 bases and V 5 bases, and 5 bases lay outside the gene matches. CDR3 bases: TGTGCCAGCAGCCCAGGACAGGCAGAAGCTTTCTTT. This sequence encodes CASSPGQAEAFF.

The count of this clone is one. The chain couples TRBV5-1 to TRBJ1-3; tentatively, D is TRBD1 (5 bases). CDR3 size: 14 residues. Germline V gene data show CDR1 as SGHRS and CDR2 as YFSETQ. The V end was cut by 7 bases, the J end by 4 bases, with 15 bases between. The CDR3 coding sequence is TGCGCCAGCGGCCCCGGGACCGAAGGAAACACCATATATTTT. Amino acid sequence: CASGPGTEGNTIYF.

The table lists this clone with a few counts. The gene calls are TRBV25-1 and TRBJ1-2; D is ambiguous. Germline-derived CDR1 and CDR2 are MGHDK and SYGVNS. The V and J ends lost 2 bases and 6 bases respectively, with 13 bases between them. The CDR3 consists of 14 residues. CDR3 sequence: CASSETAGIHGYTF. DNA for the CDR3: TGTGCCAGCAGTGAAACGGCAGGTATTCATGGCTACACCTTC.

The J gene is TRBJ1-1, the V gene TRBV19, with D possibly TRBD1 on 6 matching bases. Germline assignment: CDR1 LNHDA and CDR2 SQIVND (reference sequence). There are 11 residues in the CDR3. V was trimmed by 7 bases and J by 12 bases, leaving 15 bases between them. CDR3: CASNAGVVTFF. The CDR3, as DNA: TGTGCCAGTAATGCAGGGGTGGTGACTTTCTTT.